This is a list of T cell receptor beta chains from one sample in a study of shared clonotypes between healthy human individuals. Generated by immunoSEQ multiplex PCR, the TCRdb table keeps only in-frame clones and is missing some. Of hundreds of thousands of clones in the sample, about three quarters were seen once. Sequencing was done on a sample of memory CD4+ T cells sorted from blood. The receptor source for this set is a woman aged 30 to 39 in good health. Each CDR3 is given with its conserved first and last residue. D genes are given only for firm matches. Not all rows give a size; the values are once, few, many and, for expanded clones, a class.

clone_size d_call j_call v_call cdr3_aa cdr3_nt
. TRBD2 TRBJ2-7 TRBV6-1 CASSEFSPGLAGVSYEQYF TGTGCCAGCAGTGAATTTAGCCCGGGACTAGCGGGAGTGAGCTACGAGCAGTACTTC
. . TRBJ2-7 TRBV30 CAWSLRHGPDEQYF TGTGCCTGGAGCCTCAGACATGGACCCGACGAGCAGTACTTC
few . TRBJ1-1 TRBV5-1 CASSKGNMNTEAFF TGCGCCAGCAGCAAGGGAAACATGAACACTGAAGCTTTCTTT
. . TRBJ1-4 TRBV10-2 CASTEIIGEKLFF TGCGCCAGCACTGAAATAATAGGAGAAAAACTGTTTTTT
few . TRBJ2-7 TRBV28 CASSSGLDYEQYF TGTGCCAGCAGTTCCGGACTCGACTACGAGCAGTACTTC
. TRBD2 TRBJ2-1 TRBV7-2 CASSLASGSSYNEQFF TGTGCCAGCAGCTTAGCGAGCGGGAGCTCCTACAATGAGCAGTTCTTC
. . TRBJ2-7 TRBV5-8 CASSFGLGAYEQYF TGTGCCAGCAGCTTCGGGTTAGGAGCCTACGAGCAGTACTTC
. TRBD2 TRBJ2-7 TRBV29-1 CSVGGTSGREYEQYF TGCAGCGTTGGTGGGACTAGCGGGAGGGAGTACGAGCAGTACTTC
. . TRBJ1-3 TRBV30 CAFSRDTLSSGNTIYF TGTGCCTTTTCCCGGGACACGCTTAGCTCTGGAAACACCATATATTTT
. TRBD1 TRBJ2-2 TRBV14 CASRRGTGGTGELFF TGTGCCAGCAGACGAGGGACAGGTGGAACCGGGGAGCTGTTTTTT
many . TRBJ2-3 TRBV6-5 CASRRGGGHTQYF TGTGCCAGCAGAAGGGGAGGAGGTCATACGCAGTATTTT
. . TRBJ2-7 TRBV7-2 CASSRDEGGKQYF TGTGCCAGCAGCCGAGACGAGGGGGGAAAGCAGTACTTC
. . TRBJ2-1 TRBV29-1 CSVDRGVLYNEQFF TGCAGCGTCGATCGAGGGGTACTGTACAATGAGCAGTTCTTC
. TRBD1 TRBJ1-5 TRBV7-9 CASSQTGQFDQPQHF TGTGCCAGCAGCCAAACGGGACAGTTCGATCAGCCCCAGCATTTT
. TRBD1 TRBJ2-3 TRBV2 CASSDGTGRTDTQYF TGTGCCAGCAGTGACGGGACAGGGCGAACAGATACGCAGTATTTT
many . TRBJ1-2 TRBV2 CASSAREGGIRRGYTF TGTGCCAGCAGTGCTCGGGAAGGCGGCATCAGGCGAGGCTACACCTTC
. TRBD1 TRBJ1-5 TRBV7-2 CASSQAVGGGQPQHF TGTGCCAGCAGCCAAGCTGTAGGGGGCGGTCAGCCCCAGCATTTT
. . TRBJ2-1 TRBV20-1 CSANNRFEQFF TGCAGTGCCAACAATAGATTCGAGCAGTTCTTC
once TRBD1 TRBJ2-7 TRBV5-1 CASSWMTGSYEQYF TGCGCCAGCAGCTGGATGACAGGGTCCTACGAGCAGTACTTC
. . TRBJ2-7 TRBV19 CASRFQRDSYEQYF TGTGCCAGCCGGTTTCAACGCGACTCCTACGAGCAGTACTTC
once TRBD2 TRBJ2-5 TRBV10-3 CAIRAGVVETQYF TGTGCCATCAGAGCGGGAGTGGTAGAGACCCAGTACTTC
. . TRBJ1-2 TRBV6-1 CASSARGADYGYTF TGTGCCAGCAGTGCCAGGGGTGCAGACTATGGCTACACCTTC
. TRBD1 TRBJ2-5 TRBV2 CASRRTGTQETQYF TGTGCCAGCAGGAGGACAGGGACCCAAGAGACCCAGTACTTC
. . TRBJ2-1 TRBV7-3 CASSYVADSYNEQFF TGTGCCAGCAGCTACGTGGCGGATTCCTACAATGAGCAGTTCTTC
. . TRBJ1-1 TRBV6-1 CASRDTSGPLPEAFF TGTGCCAGCAGGGACACTTCGGGACCGTTACCTGAAGCTTTCTTT
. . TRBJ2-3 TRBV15 CATSREVMGSPTDTQYF TGTGCCACCAGCAGAGAGGTAATGGGCAGCCCCACAGATACGCAGTATTTT
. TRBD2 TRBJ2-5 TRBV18 CASSPGGSGRETQYF TGTGCCAGCTCACCGGGCGGGAGTGGCCGGGAGACCCAGTACTTC
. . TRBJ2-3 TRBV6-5 CASTNSDGNTDTQYF TGTGCCAGCACTAACTCGGACGGGAACACAGATACGCAGTATTTT
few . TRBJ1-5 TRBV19 CASRRDEGNQPQHF TGTGCCAGTAGAAGGGATGAGGGCAATCAGCCCCAGCATTTT
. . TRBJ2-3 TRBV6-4 CASSDLVSWSTDTQYF TGTGCCAGCAGTGATCTGGTTTCGTGGAGTACAGATACGCAGTATTTT
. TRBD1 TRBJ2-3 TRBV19 CASSSFRGQTDTQYF TGTGCCAGTAGCTCCTTCCGGGGACAGACAGATACGCAGTATTTT
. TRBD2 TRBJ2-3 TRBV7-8 CASSYSTSGRAVKDTQYF TGTGCCAGCAGCTACTCAACTAGCGGGAGGGCCGTTAAAGATACGCAGTATTTT
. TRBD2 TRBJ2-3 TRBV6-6 CASSQLAVSTDTQYF TGTGCCAGCAGTCAACTAGCGGTTAGCACAGATACGCAGTATTTT
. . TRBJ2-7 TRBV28 CASSSPQGGDYEQYF TGTGCCAGCAGTTCGCCCCAGGGCGGTGACTACGAGCAGTACTTC
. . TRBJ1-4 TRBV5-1 CASSLGGAGEKLFF TGCGCCAGCAGCTTGGGGGGCGCCGGGGAAAAACTGTTTTTT
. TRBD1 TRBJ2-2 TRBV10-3 CAIREGQTYTGELFF TGTGCCATCCGTGAGGGACAGACCTACACCGGGGAGCTGTTTTTT
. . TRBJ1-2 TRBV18 CASSPGEGKYGYTF TGTGCCAGCTCACCAGGGGAGGGGAAGTATGGCTACACCTTC
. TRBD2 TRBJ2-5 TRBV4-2 CASSQTERETETQYF TGTGCCAGCAGCCAAACTGAGCGGGAGACAGAGACCCAGTACTTC
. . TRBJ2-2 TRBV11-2 CASSLSPVGTGELFF TGTGCCAGCAGCTTATCGCCCGTCGGGACCGGGGAGCTGTTTTTT
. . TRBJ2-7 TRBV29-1 CSVEAPGLYEQYF TGCAGCGTTGAAGCCCCGGGACTCTACGAGCAGTACTTC
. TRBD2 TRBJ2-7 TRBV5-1 CASSPSGTYEQYF TGCGCCAGCAGCCCTAGCGGGACTTACGAGCAGTACTTC
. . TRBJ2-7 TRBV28 CASRAGTTPTYEQYF TGTGCCAGCAGAGCCGGAACTACCCCGACCTACGAGCAGTACTTC
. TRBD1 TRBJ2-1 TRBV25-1 CASSGTGDYNEQFF TGTGCCAGCAGTGGGACAGGGGATTACAATGAGCAGTTCTTC
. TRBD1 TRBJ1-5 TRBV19 CASSIAGGEPQHF TGTGCCAGTAGTATAGCAGGGGGGGAGCCCCAGCATTTT
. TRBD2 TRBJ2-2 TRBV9 CASSVTLAGLTGELFF TGTGCCAGCAGCGTAACTCTAGCGGGCCTAACCGGGGAGCTGTTTTTT
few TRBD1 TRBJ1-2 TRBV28 CASSRQGVYGYTF TGTGCCAGCAGTCGTCAGGGGGTCTATGGCTACACCTTC
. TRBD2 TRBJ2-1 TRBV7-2 CASSAAGGINEQFF TGTGCCAGCAGTGCGGCGGGAGGAATCAATGAGCAGTTCTTC
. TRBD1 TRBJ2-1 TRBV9 CASSTSGQYNEQFF TGTGCCAGCAGCACCTCGGGACAGTACAATGAGCAGTTCTTC